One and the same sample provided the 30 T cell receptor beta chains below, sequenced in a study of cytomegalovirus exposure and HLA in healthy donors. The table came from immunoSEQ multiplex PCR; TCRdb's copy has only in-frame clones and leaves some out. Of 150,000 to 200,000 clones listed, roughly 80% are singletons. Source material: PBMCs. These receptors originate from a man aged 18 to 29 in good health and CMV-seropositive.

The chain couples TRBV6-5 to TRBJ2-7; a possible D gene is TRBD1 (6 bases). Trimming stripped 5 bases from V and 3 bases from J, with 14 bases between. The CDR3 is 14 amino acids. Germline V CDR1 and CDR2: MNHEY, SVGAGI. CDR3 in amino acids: CASSESGESYEQYF. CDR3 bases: TGTGCCAGCAGTGAATCAGGGGAGAGCTACGAGCAGTACTTC.

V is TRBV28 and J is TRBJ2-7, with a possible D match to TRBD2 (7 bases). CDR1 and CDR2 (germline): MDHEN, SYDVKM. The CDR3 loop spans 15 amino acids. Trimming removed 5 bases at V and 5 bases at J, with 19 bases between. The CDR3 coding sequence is TGTGCCAGCAGTATGAGGGGGGGCAGTTTCCACGAGCAGTACTTC. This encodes CASSMRGGSFHEQYF.

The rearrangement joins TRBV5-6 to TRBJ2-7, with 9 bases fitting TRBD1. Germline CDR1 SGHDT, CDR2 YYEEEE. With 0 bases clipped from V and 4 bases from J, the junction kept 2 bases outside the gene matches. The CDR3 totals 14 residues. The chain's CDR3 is CASSLDDRGYEQYF. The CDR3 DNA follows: TGTGCCAGCAGCTTGGACGACAGGGGGTACGAGCAGTACTTC.

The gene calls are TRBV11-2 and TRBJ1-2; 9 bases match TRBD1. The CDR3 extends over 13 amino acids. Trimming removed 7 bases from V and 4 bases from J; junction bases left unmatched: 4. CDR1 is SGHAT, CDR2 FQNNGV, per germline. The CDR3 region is CASTPDRGYGYTF. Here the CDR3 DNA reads TGTGCCAGCACCCCGGACAGGGGCTATGGCTACACCTTC.

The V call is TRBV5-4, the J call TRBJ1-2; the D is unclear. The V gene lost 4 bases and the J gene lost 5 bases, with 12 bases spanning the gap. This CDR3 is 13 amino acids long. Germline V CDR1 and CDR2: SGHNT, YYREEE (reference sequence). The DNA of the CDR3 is TGTGCCAGCAGCCCGAGGGTATTATATGGCTACACCTTC. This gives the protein CASSPRVLYGYTF.

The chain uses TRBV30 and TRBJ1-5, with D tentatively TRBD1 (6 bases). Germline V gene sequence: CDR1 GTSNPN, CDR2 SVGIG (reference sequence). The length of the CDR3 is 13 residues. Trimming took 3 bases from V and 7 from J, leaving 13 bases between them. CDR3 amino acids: CAWSEGGGQPQHF. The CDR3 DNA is TGTGCCTGGAGCGAAGGGGGGGGACAGCCCCAGCATTTT.

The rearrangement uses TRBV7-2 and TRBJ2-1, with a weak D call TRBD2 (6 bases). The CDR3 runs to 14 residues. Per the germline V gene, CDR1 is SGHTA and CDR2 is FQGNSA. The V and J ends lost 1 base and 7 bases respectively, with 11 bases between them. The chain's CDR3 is CASSLVSGTNEQFF. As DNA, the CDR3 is TGTGCCAGCAGCTTAGTATCCGGGACTAATGAGCAGTTCTTC.

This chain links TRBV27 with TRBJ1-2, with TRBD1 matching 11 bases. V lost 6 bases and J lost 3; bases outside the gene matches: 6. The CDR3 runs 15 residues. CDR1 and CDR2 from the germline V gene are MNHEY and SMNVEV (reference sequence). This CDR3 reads CASSLGTGGYYGYTF. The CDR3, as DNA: TGTGCCAGCAGCCTCGGGACAGGGGGGTACTATGGCTACACCTTC.

CDR3 region: CASSLGAGGNTIYF. The CDR3 nucleotides are TGTGCCAGCAGCTTGGGAGCGGGAGGAAACACCATATATTTT. This rearrangement joins TRBV7-2 to TRBJ1-3; no definite D call. This CDR3 has 14 amino acids. V dropped 3 bases and J dropped 4 bases, with 10 bases sitting between them. Germline assignment: CDR1 SGHTA and CDR2 FQGNSA.

The CDR3 region is CASSAVAGGIHEQYF. In DNA form, the CDR3 reads TGTGCCAGTAGTGCCGTCGCAGGGGGGATCCACGAGCAGTACTTC. This chain links TRBV19 with TRBJ2-7; the D gene is possibly TRBD1 (7 bases). This CDR3 has 15 residues. Per germline, CDR1 LNHDA and CDR2 SQIVND (reference sequence). The V and J ends lost 5 bases and 5 bases respectively, with 19 bases between them.

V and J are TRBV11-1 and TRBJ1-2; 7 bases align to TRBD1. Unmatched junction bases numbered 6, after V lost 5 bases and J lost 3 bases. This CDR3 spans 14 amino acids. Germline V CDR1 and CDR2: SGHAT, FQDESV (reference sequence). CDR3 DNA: TGTGCCAGCAGCCCTACAGGGGATTACTATGGCTACACCTTC. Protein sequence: CASSPTGDYYGYTF.

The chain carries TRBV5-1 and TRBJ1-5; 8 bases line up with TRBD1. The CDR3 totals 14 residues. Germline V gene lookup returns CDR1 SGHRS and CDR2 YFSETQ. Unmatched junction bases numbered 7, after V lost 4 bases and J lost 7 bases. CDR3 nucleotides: TGCGCCAGCAGCAGAGACAGGGGAAGCCAGCCCCAGCATTTT. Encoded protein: CASSRDRGSQPQHF.

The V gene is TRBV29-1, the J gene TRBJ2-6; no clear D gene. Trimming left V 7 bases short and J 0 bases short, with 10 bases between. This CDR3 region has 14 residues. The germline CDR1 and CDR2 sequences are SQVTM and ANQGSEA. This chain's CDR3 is CSAYLSSGANVLTF. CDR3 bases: TGCAGCGCATACCTTAGCTCTGGGGCCAACGTCCTGACTTTC.

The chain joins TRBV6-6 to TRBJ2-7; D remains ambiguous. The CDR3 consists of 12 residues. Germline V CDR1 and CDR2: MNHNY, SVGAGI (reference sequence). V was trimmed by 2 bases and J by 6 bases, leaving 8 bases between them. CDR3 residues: CASSYPNGEQYF. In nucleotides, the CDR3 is TGTGCCAGCAGTTACCCTAACGGCGAGCAGTACTTC.

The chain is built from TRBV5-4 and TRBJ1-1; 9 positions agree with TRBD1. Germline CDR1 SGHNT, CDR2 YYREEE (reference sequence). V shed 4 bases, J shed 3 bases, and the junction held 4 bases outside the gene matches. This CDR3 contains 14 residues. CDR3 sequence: CASSQGQGYTEAFF. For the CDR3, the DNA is TGTGCCAGCAGCCAGGGACAGGGATACACTGAAGCTTTCTTT.

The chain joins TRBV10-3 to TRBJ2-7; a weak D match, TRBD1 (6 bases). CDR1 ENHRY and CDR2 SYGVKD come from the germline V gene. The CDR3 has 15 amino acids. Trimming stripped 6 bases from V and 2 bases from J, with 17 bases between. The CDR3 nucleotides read TGTGCCATCAGGAACAGGGTGGCCGACCCCTACGAGCAGTACTTC. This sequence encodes CAIRNRVADPYEQYF.

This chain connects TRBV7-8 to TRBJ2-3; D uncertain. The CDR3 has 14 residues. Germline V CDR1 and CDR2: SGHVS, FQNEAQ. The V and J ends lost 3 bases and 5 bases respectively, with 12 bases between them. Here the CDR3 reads CASSLVGQRDTQYF. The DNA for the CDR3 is TGTGCCAGCAGCTTGGTGGGCCAGAGAGATACGCAGTATTTT.

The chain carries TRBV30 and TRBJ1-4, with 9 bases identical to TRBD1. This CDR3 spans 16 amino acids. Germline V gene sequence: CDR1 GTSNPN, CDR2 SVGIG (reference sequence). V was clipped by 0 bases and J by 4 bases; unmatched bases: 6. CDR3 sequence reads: CAWSVGDRVLNEKLFF. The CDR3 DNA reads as TGTGCCTGGAGTGTTGGGGACAGGGTCCTTAATGAAAAACTGTTTTTT. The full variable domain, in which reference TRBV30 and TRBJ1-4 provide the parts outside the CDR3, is SQTIHQWPATLVQPVGSPLSLECTVEGTSNPNLYWYRQAAGRGLQLLFYSVGIGQISSEVPQNLSASRPQDRQFILSSKKLLLSDSGFYLCAWSVGDRVLNEKLFFGSGTQLSVL.

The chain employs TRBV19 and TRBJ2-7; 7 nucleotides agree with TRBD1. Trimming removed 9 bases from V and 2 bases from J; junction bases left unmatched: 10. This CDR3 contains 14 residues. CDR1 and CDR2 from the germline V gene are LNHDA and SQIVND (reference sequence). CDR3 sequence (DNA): TGTGCCAGCTCCTCGCCGGGACAGACCTACGAGCAGTACTTC. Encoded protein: CASSSPGQTYEQYF.

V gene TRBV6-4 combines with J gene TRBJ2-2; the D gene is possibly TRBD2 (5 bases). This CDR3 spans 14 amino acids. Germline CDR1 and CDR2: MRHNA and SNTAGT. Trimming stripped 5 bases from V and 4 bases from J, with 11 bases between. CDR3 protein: CASSKEVGTGELFF. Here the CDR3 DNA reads TGTGCCAGCAGTAAGGAGGTTGGCACCGGGGAGCTGTTTTTT.

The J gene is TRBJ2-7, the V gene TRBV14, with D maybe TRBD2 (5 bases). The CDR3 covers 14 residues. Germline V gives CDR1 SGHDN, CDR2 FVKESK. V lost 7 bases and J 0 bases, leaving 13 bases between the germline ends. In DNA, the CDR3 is TGTGCCAGCAACGCGGGTGGGAGCTCCTACGAGCAGTACTTC. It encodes CASNAGGSSYEQYF.

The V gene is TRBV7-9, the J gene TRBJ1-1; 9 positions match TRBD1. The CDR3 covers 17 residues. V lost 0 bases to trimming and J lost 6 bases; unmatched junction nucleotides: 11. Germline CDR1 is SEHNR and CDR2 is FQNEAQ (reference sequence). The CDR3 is CASSLAKLGQGPPEAFF. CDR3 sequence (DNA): TGTGCCAGCAGCTTAGCGAAATTGGGACAGGGACCCCCTGAAGCTTTCTTT.

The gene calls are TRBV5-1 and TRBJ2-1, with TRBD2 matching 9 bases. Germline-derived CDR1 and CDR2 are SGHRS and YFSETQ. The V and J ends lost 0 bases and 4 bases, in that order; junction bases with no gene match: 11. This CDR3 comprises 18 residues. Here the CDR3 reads CASSLEASGTGLYNEQFF. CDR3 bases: TGCGCCAGCAGCTTGGAGGCTAGCGGGACCGGTTTATACAATGAGCAGTTCTTC.

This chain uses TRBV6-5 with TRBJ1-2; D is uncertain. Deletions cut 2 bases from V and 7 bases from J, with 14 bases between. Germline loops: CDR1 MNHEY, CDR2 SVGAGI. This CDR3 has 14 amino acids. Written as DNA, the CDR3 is TGTGCCAGCAGTTACGGGCAGATAGCGGGTGGCTACACCTTC. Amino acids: CASSYGQIAGGYTF.

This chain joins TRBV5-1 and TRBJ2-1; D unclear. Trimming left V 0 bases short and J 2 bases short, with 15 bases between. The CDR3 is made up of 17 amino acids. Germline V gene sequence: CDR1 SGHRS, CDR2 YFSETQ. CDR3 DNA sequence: TGCGCCAGCAGCTTGGCCAAATTCGAACTGGCCTACAATGAGCAGTTCTTC. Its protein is CASSLAKFELAYNEQFF.

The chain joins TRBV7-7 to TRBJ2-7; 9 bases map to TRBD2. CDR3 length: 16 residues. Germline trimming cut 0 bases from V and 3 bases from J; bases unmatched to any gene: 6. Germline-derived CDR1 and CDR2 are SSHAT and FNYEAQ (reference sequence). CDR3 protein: CASSLAHWREGYEQYF. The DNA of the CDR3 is TGTGCCAGCAGCTTAGCGCATTGGCGGGAGGGCTACGAGCAGTACTTC.

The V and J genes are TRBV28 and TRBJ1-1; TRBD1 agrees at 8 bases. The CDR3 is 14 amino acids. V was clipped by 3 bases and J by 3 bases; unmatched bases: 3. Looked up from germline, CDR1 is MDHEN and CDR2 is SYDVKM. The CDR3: CASSFDRGYTEAFF. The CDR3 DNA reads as TGTGCCAGCAGTTTTGACAGGGGATACACTGAAGCTTTCTTT.

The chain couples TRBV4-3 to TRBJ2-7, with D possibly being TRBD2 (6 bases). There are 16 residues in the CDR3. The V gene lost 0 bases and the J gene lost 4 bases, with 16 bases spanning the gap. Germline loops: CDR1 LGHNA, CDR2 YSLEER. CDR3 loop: CASSQDNEAGLYEQYF. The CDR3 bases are TGCGCCAGCAGCCAAGATAATGAAGCAGGACTATACGAGCAGTACTTC.

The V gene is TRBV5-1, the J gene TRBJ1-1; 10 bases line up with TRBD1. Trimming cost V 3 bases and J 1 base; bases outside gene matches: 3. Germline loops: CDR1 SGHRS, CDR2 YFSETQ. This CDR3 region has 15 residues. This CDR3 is CASSWGQGPNTEAFF. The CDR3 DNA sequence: TGCGCCAGCAGCTGGGGACAGGGGCCGAACACTGAAGCTTTCTTT.

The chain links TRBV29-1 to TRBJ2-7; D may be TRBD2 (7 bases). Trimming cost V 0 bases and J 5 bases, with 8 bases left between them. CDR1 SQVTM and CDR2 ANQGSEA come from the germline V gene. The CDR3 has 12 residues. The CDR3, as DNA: TGCAGCGTTGAAGAAGGGGGGGACGAGCAGTACTTC. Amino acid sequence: CSVEEGGDEQYF.